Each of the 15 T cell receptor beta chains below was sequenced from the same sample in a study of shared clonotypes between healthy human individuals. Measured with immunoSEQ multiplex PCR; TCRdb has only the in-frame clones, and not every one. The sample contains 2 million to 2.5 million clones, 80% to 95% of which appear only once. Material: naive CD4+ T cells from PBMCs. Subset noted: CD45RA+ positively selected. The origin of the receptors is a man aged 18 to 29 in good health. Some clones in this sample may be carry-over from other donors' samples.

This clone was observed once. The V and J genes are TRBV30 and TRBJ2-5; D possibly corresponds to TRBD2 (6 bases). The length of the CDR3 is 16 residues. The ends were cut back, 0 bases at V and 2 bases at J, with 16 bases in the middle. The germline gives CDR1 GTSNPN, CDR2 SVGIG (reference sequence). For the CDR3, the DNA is TGTGCCTGGAGTGTCGGGAGCGGAAGTAGACAAGAGACCCAGTACTTC. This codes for CAWSVGSGSRQETQYF.

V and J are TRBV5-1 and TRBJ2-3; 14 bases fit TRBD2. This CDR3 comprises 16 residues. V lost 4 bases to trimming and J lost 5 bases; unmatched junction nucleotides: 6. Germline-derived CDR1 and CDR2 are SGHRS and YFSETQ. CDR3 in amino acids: CASSLGLAGVVDTQYF. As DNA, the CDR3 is TGCGCCAGCAGCCTGGGACTAGCGGGAGTTGTAGATACGCAGTATTTT.

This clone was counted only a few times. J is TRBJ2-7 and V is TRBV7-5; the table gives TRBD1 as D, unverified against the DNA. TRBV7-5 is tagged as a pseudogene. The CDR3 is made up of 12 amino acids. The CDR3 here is CVLRGRLREQYF. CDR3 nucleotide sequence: TGTGTCCTGAGGGGGCGTTTACGCGAGCAGTACTTC.

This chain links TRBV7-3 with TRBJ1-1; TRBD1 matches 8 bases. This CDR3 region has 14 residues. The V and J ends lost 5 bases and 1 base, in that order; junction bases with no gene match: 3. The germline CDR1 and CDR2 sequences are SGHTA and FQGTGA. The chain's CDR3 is CASSEGTGNTEAFF. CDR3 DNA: TGTGCCAGCAGCGAGGGGACAGGGAACACTGAAGCTTTCTTT.

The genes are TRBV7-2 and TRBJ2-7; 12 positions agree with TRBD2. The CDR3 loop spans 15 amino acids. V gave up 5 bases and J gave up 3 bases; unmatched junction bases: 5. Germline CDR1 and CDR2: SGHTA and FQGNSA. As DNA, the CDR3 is TGTGCCAGCAGCCCAAGGACTAGCGGGGTCTACGAGCAGTACTTC. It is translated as CASSPRTSGVYEQYF.

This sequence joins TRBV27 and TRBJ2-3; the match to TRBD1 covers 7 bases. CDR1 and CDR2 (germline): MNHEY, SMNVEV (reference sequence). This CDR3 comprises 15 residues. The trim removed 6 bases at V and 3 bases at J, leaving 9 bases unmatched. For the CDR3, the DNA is TGTGCCAGCAGGGGGGTCAGGGGGAGTACAGATACGCAGTATTTT. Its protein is CASRGVRGSTDTQYF.

The CDR3 DNA sequence: TGTGCCAGTAGCAAGGTGGTGGGCACTGAAGCTTTCTTT. It specifies CASSKVVGTEAFF. This sequence joins TRBV2 and TRBJ1-1; D gene uncertain. CDR1 is SNHLY, CDR2 FYNNEI, per germline. This CDR3 is 13 amino acids long. Trimming removed 9 bases at V and 4 bases at J, with 15 bases between.

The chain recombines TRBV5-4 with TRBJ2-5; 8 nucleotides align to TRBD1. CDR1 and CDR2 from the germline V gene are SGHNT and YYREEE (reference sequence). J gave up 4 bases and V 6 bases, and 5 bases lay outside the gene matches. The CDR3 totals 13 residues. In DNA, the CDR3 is TGTGCCAGCATGCAACAGGGGGTAGAGACCCAGTACTTC. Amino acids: CASMQQGVETQYF.

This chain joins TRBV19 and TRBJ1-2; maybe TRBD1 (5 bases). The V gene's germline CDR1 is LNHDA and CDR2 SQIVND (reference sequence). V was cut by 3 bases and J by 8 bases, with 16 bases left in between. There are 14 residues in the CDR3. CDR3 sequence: CASSIGAGLFGYTF. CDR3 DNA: TGTGCCAGTAGTATCGGGGCAGGATTATTCGGCTACACCTTC. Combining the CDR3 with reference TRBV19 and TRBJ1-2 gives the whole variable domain DGGITQSPKYLFRKEGQNVTLSCEQNLNHDAMYWYRQDPGQGLRLIYYSQIVNDFQKGDIAEGYSVSREKKESFPLTVTSAQKNPTAFYLCASSIGAGLFGYTFGSGTRLTVV.

The CDR3 protein is CASSYWGVDTEAFF. The CDR3 DNA follows: TGTGCCAGCAGTTATTGGGGGGTAGACACTGAAGCTTTCTTT. V gene TRBV6-5 combines with J gene TRBJ1-1; perhaps TRBD1 as D (5 bases). The CDR3 spans 14 residues. Trimming took off 3 bases at V and 3 bases at J, with 11 bases between the two ends. Germline loops: CDR1 MNHEY, CDR2 SVGAGI.

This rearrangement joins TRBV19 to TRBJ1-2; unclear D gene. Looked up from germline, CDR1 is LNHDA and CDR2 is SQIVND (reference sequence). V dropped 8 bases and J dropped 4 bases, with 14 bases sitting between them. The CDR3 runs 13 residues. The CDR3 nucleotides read TGTGCCAGTTCCGAAGGACGGGGCTATGGCTACACCTTC. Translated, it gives CASSEGRGYGYTF.

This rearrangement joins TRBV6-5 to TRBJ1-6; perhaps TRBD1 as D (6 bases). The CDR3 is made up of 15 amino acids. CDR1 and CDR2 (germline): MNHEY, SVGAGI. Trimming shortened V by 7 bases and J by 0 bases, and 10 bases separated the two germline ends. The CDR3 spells CASTTGSSYNSPLHF. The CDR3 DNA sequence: TGTGCCAGCACCACAGGGAGCTCCTATAATTCACCCCTCCACTTT.

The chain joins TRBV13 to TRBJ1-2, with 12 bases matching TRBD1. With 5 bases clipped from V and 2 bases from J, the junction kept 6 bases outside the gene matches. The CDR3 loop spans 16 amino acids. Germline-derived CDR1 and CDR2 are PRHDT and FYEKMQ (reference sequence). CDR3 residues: CASSGRDRGHNYGYTF. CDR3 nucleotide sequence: TGTGCCAGCAGCGGACGGGACAGGGGGCACAACTATGGCTACACCTTC.

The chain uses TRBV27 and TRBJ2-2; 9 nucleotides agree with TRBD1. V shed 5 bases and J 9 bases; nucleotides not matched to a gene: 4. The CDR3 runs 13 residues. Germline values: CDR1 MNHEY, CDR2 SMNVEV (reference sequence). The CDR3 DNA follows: TGTGCCAGCAGTATGGACAGGGGACGGGAGCTGTTTTTT. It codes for CASSMDRGRELFF.

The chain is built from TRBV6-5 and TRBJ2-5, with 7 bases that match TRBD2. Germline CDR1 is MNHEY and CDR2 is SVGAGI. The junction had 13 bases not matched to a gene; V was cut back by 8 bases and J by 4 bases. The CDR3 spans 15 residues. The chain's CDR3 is CASASGGRGVETQYF. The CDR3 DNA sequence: TGTGCCAGCGCATCGGGCGGGAGAGGGGTAGAGACCCAGTACTTC.